This record looks at one T cell receptor beta chain sequence and its context. The target antigen is unknown. This entry belongs to a study of radiotherapy plus CTLA-4 blockade in lung cancer. Study in general: Objective responses emerged in 15% to 20% of patients, and roughly 28% attained disease control.

Germline CDR1 is MNHEY and CDR2 is SVGAGI. V lost 4 bases to trimming and J lost 2 bases; unmatched junction nucleotides: 8. The CDR3 totals 16 residues. Sequenced by immunoSEQ multiplex PCR; TCRdb stores in-frame clones only, minus some. The sample gives around 70,000 clones, roughly 76% of which show up once; 16% is in the top ten. Study results and caveats: Blood saw expansion of tumor-derived TCR clones after radiotherapy plus ipilimumab.

The TCR was taken from a human donor with non-small cell lung cancer whose response to radiotherapy plus ipilimumab could not be evaluated. Some clones in this sample may be carry-over from other donors' samples. The material sequenced was peripheral blood, taken from a patient treated with radiotherapy plus ipilimumab. V gene TRBV6-5 combines with J gene TRBJ2-3; 8 nucleotides align to TRBD2. CDR3 loop: CASSSHSGGYTDTQYF. The CDR3 bases are TGTGCCAGCAGTTCCCACAGCGGGGGCTACACAGATACGCAGTATTTT.